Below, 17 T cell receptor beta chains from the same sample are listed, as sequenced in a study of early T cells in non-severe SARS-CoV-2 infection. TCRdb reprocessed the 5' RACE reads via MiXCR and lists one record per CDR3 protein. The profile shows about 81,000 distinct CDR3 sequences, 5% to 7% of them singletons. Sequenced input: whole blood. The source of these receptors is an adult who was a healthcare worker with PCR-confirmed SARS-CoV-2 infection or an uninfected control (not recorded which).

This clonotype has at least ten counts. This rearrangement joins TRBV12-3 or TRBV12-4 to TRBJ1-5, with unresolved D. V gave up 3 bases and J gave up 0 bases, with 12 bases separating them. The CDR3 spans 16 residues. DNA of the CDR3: TGTGCCAGCAGTTTGAGGTCAAGATATAGCAATCAGCCCCAGCATTTT. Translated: CASSLRSRYSNQPQHF.

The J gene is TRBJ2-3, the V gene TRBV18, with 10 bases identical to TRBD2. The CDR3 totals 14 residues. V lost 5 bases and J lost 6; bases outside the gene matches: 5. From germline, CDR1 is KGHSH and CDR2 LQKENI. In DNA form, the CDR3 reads TGTGCCAGCTCAAGCGGGAGGGCCGCGGATACGCAGTATTTT. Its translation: CASSSGRAADTQYF.

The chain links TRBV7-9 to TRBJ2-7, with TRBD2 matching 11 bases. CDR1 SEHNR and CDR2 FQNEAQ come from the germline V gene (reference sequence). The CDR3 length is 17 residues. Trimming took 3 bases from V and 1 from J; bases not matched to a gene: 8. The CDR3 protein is CASSLYRLAGPSYEQYF. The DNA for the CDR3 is TGTGCCAGCAGCTTGTACAGACTAGCGGGGCCTTCCTACGAGCAGTACTTC.

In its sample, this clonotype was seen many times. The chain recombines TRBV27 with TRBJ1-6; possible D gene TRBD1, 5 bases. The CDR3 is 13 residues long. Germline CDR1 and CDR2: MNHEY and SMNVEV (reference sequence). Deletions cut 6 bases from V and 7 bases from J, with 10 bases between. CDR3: CASRARENSPLHF. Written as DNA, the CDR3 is TGTGCCAGCAGGGCCAGGGAAAATTCACCCCTCCACTTT.

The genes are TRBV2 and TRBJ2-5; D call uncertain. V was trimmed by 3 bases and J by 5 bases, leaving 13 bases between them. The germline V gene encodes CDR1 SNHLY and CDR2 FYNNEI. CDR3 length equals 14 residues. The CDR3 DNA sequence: TGTGCCAGCAGTGATACCAGGCGTGTCGAGACCCAGTACTTC. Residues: CASSDTRRVETQYF.

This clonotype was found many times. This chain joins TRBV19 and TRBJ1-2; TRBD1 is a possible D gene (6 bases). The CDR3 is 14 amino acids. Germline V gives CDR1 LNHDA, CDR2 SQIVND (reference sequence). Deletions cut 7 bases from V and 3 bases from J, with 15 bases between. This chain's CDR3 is CASMELRQDYGYTF. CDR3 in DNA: TGTGCCAGTATGGAGCTCCGACAGGACTATGGCTACACCTTC.

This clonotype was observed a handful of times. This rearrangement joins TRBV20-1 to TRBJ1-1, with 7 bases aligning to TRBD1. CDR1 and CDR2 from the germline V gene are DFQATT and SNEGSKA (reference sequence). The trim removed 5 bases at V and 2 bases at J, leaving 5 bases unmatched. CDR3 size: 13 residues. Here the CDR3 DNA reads TGCAGTGCTGAGGGGGCGCATAACACTGAAGCTTTCTTT. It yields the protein CSAEGAHNTEAFF.

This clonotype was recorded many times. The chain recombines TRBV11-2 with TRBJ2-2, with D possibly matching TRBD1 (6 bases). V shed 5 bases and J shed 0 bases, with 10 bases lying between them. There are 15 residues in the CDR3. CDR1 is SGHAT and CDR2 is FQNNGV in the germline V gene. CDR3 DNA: TGTGCCAGCAGCCCCGGGACAACGAACACCGGGGAGCTGTTTTTT. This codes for CASSPGTTNTGELFF.

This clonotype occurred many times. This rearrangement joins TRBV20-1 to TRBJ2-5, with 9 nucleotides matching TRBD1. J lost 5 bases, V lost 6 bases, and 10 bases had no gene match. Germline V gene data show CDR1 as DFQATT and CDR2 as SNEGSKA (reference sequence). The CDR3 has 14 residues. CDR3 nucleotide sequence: TGCAGTGCATCAACGGGACAGGGCATGGAGACCCAGTACTTC. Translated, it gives CSASTGQGMETQYF.

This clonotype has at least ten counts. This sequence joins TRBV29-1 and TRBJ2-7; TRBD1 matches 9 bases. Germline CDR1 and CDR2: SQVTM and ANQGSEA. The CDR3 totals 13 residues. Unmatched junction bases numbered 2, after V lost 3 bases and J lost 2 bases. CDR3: CSVEGQGAYEQYF. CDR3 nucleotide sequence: TGCAGCGTTGAGGGACAGGGTGCCTACGAGCAGTACTTC.

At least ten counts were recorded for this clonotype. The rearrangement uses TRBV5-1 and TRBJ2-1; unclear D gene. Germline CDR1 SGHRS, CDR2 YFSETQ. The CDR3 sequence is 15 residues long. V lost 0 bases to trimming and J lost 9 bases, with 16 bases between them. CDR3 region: CASSLGSSNLVEQFF. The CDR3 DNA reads TGCGCCAGCAGCTTGGGCAGCTCCAACCTCGTTGAGCAGTTCTTC.

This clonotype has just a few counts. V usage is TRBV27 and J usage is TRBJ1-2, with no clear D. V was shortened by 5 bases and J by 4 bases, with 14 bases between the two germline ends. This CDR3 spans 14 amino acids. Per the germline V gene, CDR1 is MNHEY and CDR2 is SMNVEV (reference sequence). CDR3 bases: TGTGCCAGCAGTCCACTTCTTCCGCCCTATGGCTACACCTTC. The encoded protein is CASSPLLPPYGYTF.

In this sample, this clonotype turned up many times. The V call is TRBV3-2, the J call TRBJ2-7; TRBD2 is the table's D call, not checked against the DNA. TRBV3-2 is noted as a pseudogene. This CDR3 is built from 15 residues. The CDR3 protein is CASSQVAGRMVEQYF. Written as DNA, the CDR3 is TGTGCCAGCAGCCAAGTGGCAGGGAGGATGGTCGAGCAGTACTTC.

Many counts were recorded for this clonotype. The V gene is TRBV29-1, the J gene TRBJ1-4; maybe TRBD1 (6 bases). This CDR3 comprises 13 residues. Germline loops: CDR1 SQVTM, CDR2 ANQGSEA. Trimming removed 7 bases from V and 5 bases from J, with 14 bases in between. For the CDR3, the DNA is TGCAGCGCCCGGTCCCAGGGGAATGAAAAACTGTTTTTT. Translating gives CSARSQGNEKLFF.

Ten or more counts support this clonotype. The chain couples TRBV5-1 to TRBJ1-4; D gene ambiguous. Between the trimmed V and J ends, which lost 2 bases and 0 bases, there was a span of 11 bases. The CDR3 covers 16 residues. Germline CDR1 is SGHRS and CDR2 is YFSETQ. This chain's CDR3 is CASSFGSRTTNEKLFF. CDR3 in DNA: TGCGCCAGCAGCTTTGGCAGTCGAACAACTAATGAAAAACTGTTTTTT.

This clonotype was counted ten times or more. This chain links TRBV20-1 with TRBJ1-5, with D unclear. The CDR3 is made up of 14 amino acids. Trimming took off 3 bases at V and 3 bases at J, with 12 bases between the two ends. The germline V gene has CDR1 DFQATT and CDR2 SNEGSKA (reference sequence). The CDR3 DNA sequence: TGCAGTGCTAGTGCCAGAGCATTCAATCAGCCCCAGCATTTT. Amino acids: CSASARAFNQPQHF.

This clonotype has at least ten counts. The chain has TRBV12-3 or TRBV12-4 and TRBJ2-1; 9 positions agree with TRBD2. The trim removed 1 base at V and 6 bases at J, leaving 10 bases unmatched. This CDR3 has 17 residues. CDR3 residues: CASSLVAGGLFPNEQFF. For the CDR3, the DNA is TGTGCCAGCAGTTTAGTGGCGGGAGGGCTATTCCCCAATGAGCAGTTCTTC.